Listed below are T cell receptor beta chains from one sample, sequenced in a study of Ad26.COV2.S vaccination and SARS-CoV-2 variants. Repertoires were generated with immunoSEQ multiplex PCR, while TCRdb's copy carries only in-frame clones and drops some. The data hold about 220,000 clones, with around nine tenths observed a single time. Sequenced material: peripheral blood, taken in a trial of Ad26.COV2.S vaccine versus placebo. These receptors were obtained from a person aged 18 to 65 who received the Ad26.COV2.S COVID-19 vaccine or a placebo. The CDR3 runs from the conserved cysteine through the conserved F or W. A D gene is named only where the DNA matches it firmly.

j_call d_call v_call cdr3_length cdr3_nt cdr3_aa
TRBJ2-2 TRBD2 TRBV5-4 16 TGTGCCAGCAGCCATCCTGGGACTACGAACACCGGGGAGCTGTTTTTT CASSHPGTTNTGELFF
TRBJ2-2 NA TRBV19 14 TGTGCCAGTAGTATAACGGAGAACACCGGGGAGCTGTTTTTT CASSITENTGELFF
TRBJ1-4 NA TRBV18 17 TGTGCCAGCTCACCACTGGGCGGAAAGGAAGTAAGCGAAAAACTGTTTTTT CASSPLGGKEVSEKLFF
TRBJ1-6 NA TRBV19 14 TGTGCCAGTAGATTTAGGACAACGAATTCACCCCTCCACTTT CASRFRTTNSPLHF
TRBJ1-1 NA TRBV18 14 TGTGCCAGCTCACCCGGGACACTGAACACTGAAGCTTTCTTT CASSPGTLNTEAFF
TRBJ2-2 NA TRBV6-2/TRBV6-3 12 TGTGCCAGCAGTTCCTGGGTCCTTAGTCTGTTTTTT CASSSWVLSLFF
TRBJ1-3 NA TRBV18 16 TGTGCCAGCTCACCATATACCGAACGCTCTGGAAACACCATATATTTT CASSPYTERSGNTIYF
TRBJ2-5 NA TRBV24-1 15 TGTGCCACCAGTGAGTCGGGGTCTGGGTTAGAGACCCAGTACTTC CATSESGSGLETQYF
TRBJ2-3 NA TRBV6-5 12 TGTGCCAGAGCGTTCCCCACAGATACGCAGTATTTT CARAFPTDTQYF
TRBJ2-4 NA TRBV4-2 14 TGTGCCAGCAGCCAAGGAACAGCCAAAAACATTCAGTACTTC CASSQGTAKNIQYF
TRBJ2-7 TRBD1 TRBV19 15 TGTGCCAGTAGTACGTCAGCCGGGACAGTCTACGAGCAGTACTTC CASSTSAGTVYEQYF
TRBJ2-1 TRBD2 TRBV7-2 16 TGTGCCCTCCGCGAAGGAGGGACTAGCGGGAGTAGTGAGCAGTTCTTC CALREGGTSGSSEQFF
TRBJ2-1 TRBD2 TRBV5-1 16 TGCGCCAGCAGCTTGGGGCTAGCGGCCTCCTACAATGAGCAGTTCTTC CASSLGLAASYNEQFF
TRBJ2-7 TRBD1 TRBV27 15 TGTGCCAGCAGTTTATGGGGGACAGGGGCTACCGAGCAGTACTTC CASSLWGTGATEQYF